The rows below give T cell receptor beta chains drawn from one sample of a study of PD-L1 blockade in urothelial cancer. Method: immunoSEQ multiplex PCR; TCRdb's copy keeps in-frame clones and lacks some. The table lists tens of thousands of clones, approximately 85% of them singletons. Sequenced here: PBMCs, sampled around atezolizumab (anti-PD-L1) treatment. All receptors derive from a man between 65 and 85 years old with urothelial cancer. The CDR3 runs from the conserved cysteine through the conserved F or W. The D gene is left open where the match is weak. Not every row has a clone size; where given, it reads once, few, many or a size class.

TGTGCCAGCTCACCTTTGGACAGCGCAGGATCGAAACAGACCCAGTACTTC	CASSPLDSAGSKQTQYF	.	TRBJ2-5	TRBV18	.
TGTGCCAGCAGCCTACATGGGGGGAGCTACGAGCAGTACTTC	CASSLHGGSYEQYF	.	TRBJ2-7	TRBV9	once
TGTGCCAGTAGTATTGGGGGGACAGGGGGAGAGACCCAGTACTTC	CASSIGGTGGETQYF	TRBD1	TRBJ2-5	TRBV19	.
TGTGCCAGCAGTGTCGACAGCGTAACTGAAAAACTGTTTTTT	CASSVDSVTEKLFF	.	TRBJ1-4	TRBV6-1	once
TGCAGCGTTGATGGGACAGGCTACAATGAGCAGTTCTTC	CSVDGTGYNEQFF	TRBD1	TRBJ2-1	TRBV29-1	few
TGTGCCAGCAGGGGGGGGTCCAGCTCCTACAATGAGCAGTTCTTC	CASRGGSSSYNEQFF	TRBD2	TRBJ2-1	TRBV2	.
TGTGCCAGCAGTGAAGTCGGACTGAACTCTGGAAACACCATATATTTT	CASSEVGLNSGNTIYF	.	TRBJ1-3	TRBV2	.
TGTGCCAGCAGCCCCACCGGGACTAGCAGCTACGAGCAGTACTTC	CASSPTGTSSYEQYF	TRBD2	TRBJ2-7	TRBV7-3	many
TGTGCCAGCAGCGTCCTATTTGGCGGGGAGCTGTTTTTT	CASSVLFGGELFF	.	TRBJ2-2	TRBV6-1	once
TGTGCCAGTAGTTCGAGCTCCTACGAGCAGTACTTC	CASSSSSYEQYF	.	TRBJ2-7	TRBV19	few
TGTGCCAGCAGCGCCGTTCGCGGGGAGGGCACAGATACGCAGTATTTT	CASSAVRGEGTDTQYF	.	TRBJ2-3	TRBV9	.
TGTGCCAGCACCTTGCAACTAGCGGGAAGGAATGAGCAGTTCTTC	CASTLQLAGRNEQFF	TRBD2	TRBJ2-1	TRBV2	.
TGTGCCAGCAGGGCCGGGACTAGCGTCGGTGAGCAGTTCTTC	CASRAGTSVGEQFF	TRBD2	TRBJ2-1	TRBV2	.
TGCAGCGGCATGATGGGACTAAATAGCGAGCAGTACTTC	CSGMMGLNSEQYF	TRBD2	TRBJ2-7	TRBV29-1	.